The present T cell receptor beta chain was sequenced within a study of T cell responses to AZD1222 COVID-19 vaccine. With respect to this clone: Its target is unknown.

Study-level results: Rises in breadth and depth of Spike-specific TCRs came after two AZD1222 doses.

Profiled with immunoSEQ multiplex PCR; TCRdb holds only in-frame clones, not every one. The sample holds 94,000 or so clones, about 90% seen once. Per germline, CDR1 MDHEN and CDR2 SYDVKM. The CDR3 contains 10 residues. The V end lost 5 bases, the J end lost 10 bases, and 6 bases lay between the germline ends. The sample in question was peripheral blood, obtained on day 0 of AZD1222 vaccination. V gene TRBV28 combines with J gene TRBJ2-1; weak D call: TRBD2 (5 bases). The clonotype comes from an adult in good health. CDR3 sequence (DNA): TGTGCCAGCAGTCGACTAGAGCAGTTCTTC. Translating gives CASSRLEQFF.